This T cell receptor beta chain appears in the sequencing data of a study of blood T cell repertoires in COVID-19. The CDR3 length is 15 residues. J lost 5 bases, V lost 3 bases, and 4 bases had no gene match. CDR1 ENHRY and CDR2 SYGVKD come from the germline V gene. Method: immunoSEQ multiplex PCR; TCRdb's copy keeps in-frame clones and lacks some. The table records 250,000 to 300,000 clones, about 89% of them present only once. The receptor was isolated from a woman aged 30 to 39 with COVID-19, enrolled during active disease. Material for sequencing was peripheral blood. V gene TRBV10-3 combines with J gene TRBJ2-5; TRBD1 agrees at 12 bases. CDR3 amino acids: CAISEGTGGRETQYF. The CDR3 DNA reads as TGTGCCATCAGTGAAGGGACAGGGGGCCGGGAGACCCAGTACTTC.